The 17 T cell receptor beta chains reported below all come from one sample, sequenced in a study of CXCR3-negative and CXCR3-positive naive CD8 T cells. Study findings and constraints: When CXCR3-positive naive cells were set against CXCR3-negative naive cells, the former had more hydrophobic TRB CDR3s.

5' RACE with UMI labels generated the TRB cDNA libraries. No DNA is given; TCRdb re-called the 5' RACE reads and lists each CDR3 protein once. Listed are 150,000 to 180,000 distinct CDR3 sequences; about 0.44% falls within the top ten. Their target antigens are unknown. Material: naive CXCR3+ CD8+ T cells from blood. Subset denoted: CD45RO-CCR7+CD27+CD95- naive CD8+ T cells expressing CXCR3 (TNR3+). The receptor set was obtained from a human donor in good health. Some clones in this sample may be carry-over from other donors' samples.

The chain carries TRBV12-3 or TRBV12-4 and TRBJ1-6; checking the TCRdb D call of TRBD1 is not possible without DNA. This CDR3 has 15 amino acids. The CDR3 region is CASSWGAPSDSPLHF.

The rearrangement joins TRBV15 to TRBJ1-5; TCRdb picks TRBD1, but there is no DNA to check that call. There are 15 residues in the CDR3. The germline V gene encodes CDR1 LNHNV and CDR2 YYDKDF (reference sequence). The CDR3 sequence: CATSNRDSSNQPQHF. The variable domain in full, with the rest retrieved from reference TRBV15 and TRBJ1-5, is DAMVIQNPRYQVTQFGKPVTLSCSQTLNHNVMYWYQQKSSQAPKLLFHYYDKDFNNEADTPDNFQSRRPNTSFCFLDIRSPGLGDTAMYLCATSNRDSSNQPQHFGDGTRLSIL.

CDR3 in amino acids: CASSSSVGEQFF. The V call is TRBV7-9, the J call TRBJ2-1. Germline CDR1 reads SEHNR; CDR2 reads FQNEAQ (reference sequence). This CDR3 region has 12 residues.

CDR3 protein: CSYLGTGGYEQYF. The rearrangement links TRBV29-1 to TRBJ2-7; TCRdb lists TRBD1, though no DNA is available to test this call. CDR3 length: 13 residues. Germline CDR1 and CDR2: SQVTM and ANQGSEA.

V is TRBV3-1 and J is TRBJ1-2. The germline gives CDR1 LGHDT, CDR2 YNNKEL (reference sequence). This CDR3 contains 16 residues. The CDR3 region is CASSQVSGRANYGYTF.

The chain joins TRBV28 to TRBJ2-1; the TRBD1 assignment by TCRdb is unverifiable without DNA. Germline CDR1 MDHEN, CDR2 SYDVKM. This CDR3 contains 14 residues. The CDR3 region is CATAGRGTTKEQFF.

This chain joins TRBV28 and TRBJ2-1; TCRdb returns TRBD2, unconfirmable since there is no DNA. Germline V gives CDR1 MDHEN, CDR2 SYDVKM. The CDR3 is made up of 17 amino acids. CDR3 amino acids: CASSLGLGVGGDNEQFF.

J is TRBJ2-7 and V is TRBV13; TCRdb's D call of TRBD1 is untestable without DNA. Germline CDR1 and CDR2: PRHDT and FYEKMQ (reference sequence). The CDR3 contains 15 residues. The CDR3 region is CASSLVGTVSYEQYF.

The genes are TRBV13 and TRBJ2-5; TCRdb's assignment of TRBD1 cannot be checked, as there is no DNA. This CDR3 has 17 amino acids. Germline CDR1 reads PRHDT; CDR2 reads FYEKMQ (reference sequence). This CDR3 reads CASSTTTSGPLGETQYF.

This CDR3 reads CASSSTFQETQYF. The chain has TRBV12-3 or TRBV12-4 and TRBJ2-5. The CDR3 contains 13 residues.

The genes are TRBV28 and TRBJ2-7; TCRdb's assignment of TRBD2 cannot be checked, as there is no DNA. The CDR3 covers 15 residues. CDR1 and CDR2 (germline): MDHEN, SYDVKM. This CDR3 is CASRGLVGRVYEQYF.

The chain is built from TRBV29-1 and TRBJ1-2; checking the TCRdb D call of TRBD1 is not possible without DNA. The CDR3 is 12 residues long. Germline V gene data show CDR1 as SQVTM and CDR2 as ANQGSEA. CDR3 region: CSVEDRVGGYTF.

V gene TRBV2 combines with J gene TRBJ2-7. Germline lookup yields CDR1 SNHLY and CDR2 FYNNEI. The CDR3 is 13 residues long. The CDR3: CASSERTWYEQYF.

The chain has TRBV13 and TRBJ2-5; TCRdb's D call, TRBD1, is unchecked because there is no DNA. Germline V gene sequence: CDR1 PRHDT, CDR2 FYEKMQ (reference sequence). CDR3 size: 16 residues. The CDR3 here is CASSPRSRTFQETQYF.

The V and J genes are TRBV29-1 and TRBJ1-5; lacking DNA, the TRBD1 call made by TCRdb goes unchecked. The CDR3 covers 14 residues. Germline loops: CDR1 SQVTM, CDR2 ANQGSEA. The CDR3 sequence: CSVHPGQGTQPQHF.

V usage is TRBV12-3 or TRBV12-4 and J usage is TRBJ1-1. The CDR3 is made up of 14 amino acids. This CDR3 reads CASSLSSRNTEAFF.

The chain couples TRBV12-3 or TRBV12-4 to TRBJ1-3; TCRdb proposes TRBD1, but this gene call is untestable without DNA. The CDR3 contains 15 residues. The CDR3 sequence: CASTFPGTGAGTIYF.